This TCR beta chain appears in the sequencing data of a study of shared clonotypes between healthy human individuals. Study-level points and caveats: An effect of sequencing depth on clonotype sharing among donors was expected. Relative to clonotypes present in all four donors, those not shared had lower generation probabilities. Sampling used blood alone; tissue repertoires probably differ.

This clone was counted once. The antigen is not known. V was pared by 0 bases and J by 8 bases, with 17 bases between. Germline lookup yields CDR1 SGHRS and CDR2 YFSETQ. There are 15 residues in the CDR3. The table came from immunoSEQ multiplex PCR; TCRdb's copy has only in-frame clones and leaves some out. The data show 2 million to 2.5 million clones, about nine tenths seen once. The clonotype comes from a man between 18 and 35 years old in good health. Some clones in this sample may be carry-over from other donors' samples. Material: naive CD4+ T cells from PBMCs. Subset in this sample: CD45RA+ positively selected. The V and J genes are TRBV5-1 and TRBJ1-2; D remains unclear. Written as DNA, the CDR3 is TGCGCCAGCAGCTTGGGGGCCCGATCCATTGGAGGCTACACCTTC. Its protein product is CASSLGARSIGGYTF.